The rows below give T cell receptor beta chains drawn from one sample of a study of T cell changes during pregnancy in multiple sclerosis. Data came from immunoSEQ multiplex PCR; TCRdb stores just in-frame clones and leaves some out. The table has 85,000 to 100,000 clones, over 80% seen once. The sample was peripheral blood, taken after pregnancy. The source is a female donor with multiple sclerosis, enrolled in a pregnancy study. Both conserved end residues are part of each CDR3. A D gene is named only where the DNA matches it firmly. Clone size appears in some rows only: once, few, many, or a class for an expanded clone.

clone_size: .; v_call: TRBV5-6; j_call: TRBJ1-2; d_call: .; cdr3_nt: TGTGCCAGCACCTGGGGGGGCGAGGATGGCTACACCTTC; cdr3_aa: CASTWGGEDGYTF
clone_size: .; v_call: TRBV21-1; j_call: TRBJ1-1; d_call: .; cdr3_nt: TGTGCCAGCAGCCCCTCTTTGGCTTTCTTT; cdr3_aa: CASSPSLAFF
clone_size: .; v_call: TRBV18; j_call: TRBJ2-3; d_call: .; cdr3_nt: TGTGCCAGCTCACCACCGAAGCGGACCAGCACAGATACGCAGTATTTT; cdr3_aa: CASSPPKRTSTDTQYF
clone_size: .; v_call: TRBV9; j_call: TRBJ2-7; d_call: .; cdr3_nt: TGTGCCAGCAGCCCCTTGGGGTGGGGCGACTACGAGCAGTACTTC; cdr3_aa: CASSPLGWGDYEQYF
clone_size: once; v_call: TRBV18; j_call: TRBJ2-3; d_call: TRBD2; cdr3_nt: TGTGCCAGCTCACCAGGCGGGAGCCCCACAGATACGCAGTATTTT; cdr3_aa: CASSPGGSPTDTQYF
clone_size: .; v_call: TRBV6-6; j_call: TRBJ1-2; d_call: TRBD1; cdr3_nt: TGTGCCAGCAGTTATGGGGACAGGGGGAACTATGGCTACACCTTC; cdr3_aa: CASSYGDRGNYGYTF
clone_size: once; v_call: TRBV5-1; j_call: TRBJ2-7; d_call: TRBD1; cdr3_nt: TGCGCCAGCAGCTTGGGCGGACAGGGAGCGCTCGAGCAGTACTTC; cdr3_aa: CASSLGGQGALEQYF
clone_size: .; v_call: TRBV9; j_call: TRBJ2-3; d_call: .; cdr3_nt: TGTGCCAGCAGCGCCGTGGCGTCACAGGGCACAGATACGCAGTATTTT; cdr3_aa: CASSAVASQGTDTQYF
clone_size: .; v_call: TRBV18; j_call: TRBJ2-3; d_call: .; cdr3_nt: TGTGCCAGCTCACCGGGCAGCACAGATACGCAGTATTTT; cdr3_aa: CASSPGSTDTQYF
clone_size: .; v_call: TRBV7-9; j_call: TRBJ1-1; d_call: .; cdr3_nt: TGTGCCAGCATGGGGCTAATGGACACTGAAGCTTTCTTT; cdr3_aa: CASMGLMDTEAFF
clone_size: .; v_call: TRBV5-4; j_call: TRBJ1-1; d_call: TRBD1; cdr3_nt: TGTGCCAGCAGCTTAGGAGGGGGCGACACTGAAGCTTTCTTT; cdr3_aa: CASSLGGGDTEAFF
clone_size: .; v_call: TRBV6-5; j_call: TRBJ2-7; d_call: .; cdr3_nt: TGTGCCAGCAGTTACTCGTCCGGGGGGCAGGTCTACGAGCAGTACTTC; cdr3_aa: CASSYSSGGQVYEQYF
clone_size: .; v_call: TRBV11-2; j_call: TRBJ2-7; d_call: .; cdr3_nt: TGTGCCAGCAGCTTAGGACGAGGGCTAGTCTACGAGCAGTACTTC; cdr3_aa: CASSLGRGLVYEQYF
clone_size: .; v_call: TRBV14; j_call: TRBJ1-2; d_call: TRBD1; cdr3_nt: TGTGCCAGCAGCCAAGATAGGGGGACAGGCGGATTGGAGGGCTACACCTTC; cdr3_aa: CASSQDRGTGGLEGYTF
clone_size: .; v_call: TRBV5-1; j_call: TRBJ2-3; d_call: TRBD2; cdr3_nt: TGCGCCAGCAGCTTTGGGACTAGCGACTTCACAGATACGCAGTATTTT; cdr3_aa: CASSFGTSDFTDTQYF
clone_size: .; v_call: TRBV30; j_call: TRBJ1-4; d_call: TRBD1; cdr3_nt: TGTGCCTGGAGTGGGACAGGTGAAAAACTGTTTTTT; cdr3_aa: CAWSGTGEKLFF
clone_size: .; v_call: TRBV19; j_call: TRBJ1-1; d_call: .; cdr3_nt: TGTGCCAGTAGCCGTCGGGACTCCTTGAACACTGAAGCTTTCTTT; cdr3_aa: CASSRRDSLNTEAFF
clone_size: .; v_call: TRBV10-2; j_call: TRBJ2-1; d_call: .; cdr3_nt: TGCGCCAGCAGTGCCGCGACTAGAATGGACTACAATGAGCAGTTCTTC; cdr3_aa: CASSAATRMDYNEQFF
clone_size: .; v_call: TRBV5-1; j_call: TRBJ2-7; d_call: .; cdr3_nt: TGCGCCAGCAGCTTGGGAGGGCTCCGGCGATTCTACGAGCAGTACTTC; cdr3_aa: CASSLGGLRRFYEQYF
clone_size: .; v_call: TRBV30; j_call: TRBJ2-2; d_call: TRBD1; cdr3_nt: TGTGCCTGGAGTGCCCTGGCCGGGACAGGGGGCTTCGGGGAGCTGTTTTTT; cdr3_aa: CAWSALAGTGGFGELFF
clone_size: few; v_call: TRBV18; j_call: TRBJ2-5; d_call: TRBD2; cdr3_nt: TGTGCCAGCTCAGGTAGCGGCGGGGGGACCCAGTACTTC; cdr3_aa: CASSGSGGGTQYF
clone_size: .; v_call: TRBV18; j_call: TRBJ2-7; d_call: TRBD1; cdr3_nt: TGTGCCAGCTCATTGGGACAGGGGGCGGGCTACGAGCAGTACTTC; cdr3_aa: CASSLGQGAGYEQYF
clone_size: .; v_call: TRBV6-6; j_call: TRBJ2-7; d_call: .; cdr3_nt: TGTGCCAGTCTAACGGTACCCGGGAGCTCCTACGAGCAGTACTTC; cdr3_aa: CASLTVPGSSYEQYF
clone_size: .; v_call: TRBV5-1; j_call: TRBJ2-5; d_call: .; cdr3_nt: TGCGCCAGCAGCCTGCAAGAGACCCAGTACTTC; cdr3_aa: CASSLQETQYF
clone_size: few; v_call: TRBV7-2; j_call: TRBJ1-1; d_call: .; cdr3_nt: TGTGCCAGCAGCTTAGCTCGGGGGGGGGAAGCTTTCTTT; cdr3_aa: CASSLARGGEAFF
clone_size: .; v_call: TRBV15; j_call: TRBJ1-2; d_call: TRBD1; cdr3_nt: TGTGCCACCAGCACAAGGACAGGGGAAAATTATGGCTACACCTTC; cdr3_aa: CATSTRTGENYGYTF
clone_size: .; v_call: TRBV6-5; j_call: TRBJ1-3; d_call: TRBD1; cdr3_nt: TGTGCCAGCAGTTACTCGACAGGGACTGGAAACACCATATATTTT; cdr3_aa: CASSYSTGTGNTIYF
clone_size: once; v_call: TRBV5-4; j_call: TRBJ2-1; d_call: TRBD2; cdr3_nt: TGTGCCAGCAGCTTAGCTAGCGGGAGCACCCACAATGAGCAGTTCTTC; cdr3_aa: CASSLASGSTHNEQFF
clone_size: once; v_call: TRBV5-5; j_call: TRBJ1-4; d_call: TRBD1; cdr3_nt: TGTGCCAGCAGCCCTATCATTGGGACAGATAATGAAAAACTGTTTTTT; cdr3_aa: CASSPIIGTDNEKLFF
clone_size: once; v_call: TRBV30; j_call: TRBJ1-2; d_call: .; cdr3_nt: TGTGCCTGGAGTGTAAGTGCAGGGCTCGGCTACACCTTC; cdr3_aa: CAWSVSAGLGYTF
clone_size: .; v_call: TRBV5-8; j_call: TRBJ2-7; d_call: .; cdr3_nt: TGTGCCAGCAGCTTGATGGGCCTTTTGAGCTACGAGCAGTACTTC; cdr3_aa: CASSLMGLLSYEQYF
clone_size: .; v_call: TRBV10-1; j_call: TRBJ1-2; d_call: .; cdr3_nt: TGCGCCAGCTCGAAAGAGCGGGGTCGGATGGTCTATGGCTACACCTTC; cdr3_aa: CASSKERGRMVYGYTF
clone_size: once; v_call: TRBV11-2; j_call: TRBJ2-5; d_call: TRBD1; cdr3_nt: TGTGCCAGCAGCTTAGGCCGCCCCGGGACAGGGGAAGGCAGAGAGACCCAGTACTTC; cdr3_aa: CASSLGRPGTGEGRETQYF